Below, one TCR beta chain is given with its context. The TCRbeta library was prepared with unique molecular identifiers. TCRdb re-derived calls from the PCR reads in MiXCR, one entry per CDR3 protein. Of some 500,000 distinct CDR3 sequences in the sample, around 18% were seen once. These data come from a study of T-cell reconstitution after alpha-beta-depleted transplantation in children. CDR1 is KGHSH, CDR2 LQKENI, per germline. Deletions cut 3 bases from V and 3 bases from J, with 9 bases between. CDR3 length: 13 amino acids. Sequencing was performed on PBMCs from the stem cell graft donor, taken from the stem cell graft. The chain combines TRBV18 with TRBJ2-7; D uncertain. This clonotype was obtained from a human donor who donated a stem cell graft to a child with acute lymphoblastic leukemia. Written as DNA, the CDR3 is TGTGCCAGCTCACCTGAAAGTGTCTACGAGCAGTACTTC. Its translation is CASSPESVYEQYF.